This T cell receptor (beta chain) originates from a study of regulatory T cells in long-lasting Graves disease. Construction of the TCR beta libraries employed iRepertoire HTBI primers in conjunction with Arm-PCR of CDR3 regions. TCRdb re-called the multiplex PCR reads through MiXCR, storing one row per CDR3 protein. Seen here are about 400,000 distinct CDR3 sequences, 20% observed once, and the top ten hold less than 25%. Notes on the study in general: Newly diagnosed disease favored TRBV20-1 and TRBJ2-1 over persistent disease. With some 2,500 shared public clonotypes, persistent patients exceeded new patients, who shared 950 to 1,000. Accuracy could have been hurt by small sample size.

This clonotype appeared many times. Its antigen is currently unknown. V was shortened by 1 base and J by 4 bases, with 19 bases between the two germline ends. This CDR3 spans 17 amino acids. Time point described: persistent/refractory GD, antithyroid drugs over 5 years with positive TRAb. TCR sequences were obtained from RNA taken from PBMCs. The material sequenced was peripheral blood mononuclear cells (PBMCs), taken when the disease was refractory, from a patient treated with antithyroid drugs. The receptor comes from a female donor with Graves disease. J is TRBJ1-2 and V is TRBV12-3 or TRBV12-4, with D possibly matching TRBD1 (6 bases). The DNA of the CDR3 is TGTGCCAGCAGTTTAGGGGGGCGCGTTTGGGATCGCTATGGCTACACCTTC. It encodes CASSLGGRVWDRYGYTF.